Shown below are 20 T cell receptor beta chains from a single sample sequenced in a study of regulatory T cells in long-lasting Graves disease. HTBI primers from iRepertoire and Arm-PCR of CDR3 regions yielded the TCR beta libraries. TCRdb analysed the multiplex PCR reads with MiXCR anew, one entry per CDR3 protein. The sample lists 400,000 to 500,000 distinct CDR3 sequences, under 25% occurring once. Time point specified: persistent/refractory GD, antithyroid drugs over 5 years with positive TRAb. PBMCs were the source of the RNA used for TCR sequencing. The sample was peripheral blood mononuclear cells (PBMCs), taken when the disease was refractory, from a patient treated with antithyroid drugs. These receptors came from a female donor with Graves disease.

This clonotype was seen many times. The chain links TRBV28 to TRBJ1-5; tentatively, D is TRBD1 (6 bases). The CDR3 has 16 amino acids. The germline CDR1 and CDR2 sequences are MDHEN and SYDVKM. The V end lost 1 base, the J end lost 7 bases, and 17 bases lay between the germline ends. Here the CDR3 reads CASSLFGDTFWQPQHF. CDR3 bases: TGTGCCAGCAGTTTATTTGGGGACACCTTTTGGCAGCCCCAGCATTTT.

The chain recombines TRBV29-1 with TRBJ1-1, with a weak D call TRBD1 (5 bases). Trimming removed 4 bases from V and 4 bases from J, with 16 bases in between. The CDR3 runs 14 residues. CDR1 and CDR2 from the germline V gene are SQVTM and ANQGSEA. CDR3 nucleotides: TGCAGCGTTGGACCGGGGCTAGGGTTCACTGAAGCTTTCTTT. It encodes CSVGPGLGFTEAFF.

Many counts were recorded for this clonotype. The gene calls are TRBV7-9 and TRBJ1-5; no reliable D call. The CDR3 has 14 amino acids. V was clipped by 4 bases and J by 0 bases, with 7 bases between them. Germline CDR1 and CDR2: SEHNR and FQNEAQ (reference sequence). The CDR3 nucleotides are TGTGCCAGCAGCTCTGATAATAGCAATCAGCCCCAGCATTTT. The encoded protein is CASSSDNSNQPQHF.

In this sample, this clonotype turned up a few times. The chain is built from TRBV9 and TRBJ1-1; D uncertain. The CDR3 is made up of 12 amino acids. With 5 bases removed from V and 5 bases from J, the gap between germline ends came to 10 bases. CDR1 and CDR2 from the germline V gene are SGDLS and YYNGEE. DNA of the CDR3: TGTGCCAGCAGGGGAGAGGCTACTGAAGCTTTCTTT. Amino acids: CASRGEATEAFF.

V gene TRBV28 combines with J gene TRBJ2-2, with a possible D match to TRBD1 (5 bases). With 4 bases removed from V and 2 bases from J, the gap between germline ends came to 14 bases. CDR3 size: 16 residues. Germline CDR1 reads MDHEN; CDR2 reads SYDVKM. CDR3 in amino acids: CASSSPLWGNTGELFF. The CDR3 nucleotides read TGTGCCAGCAGTTCACCGTTGTGGGGCAACACCGGGGAGCTGTTTTTT.

This clonotype was picked up many times. The V call is TRBV29-1, the J call TRBJ1-1; 7 positions match TRBD1. The V and J ends lost 0 bases and 0 bases, in that order; junction bases with no gene match: 10. This CDR3 spans 17 amino acids. In germline, CDR1 is SQVTM, CDR2 ANQGSEA. CDR3 in amino acids: CSVEDLRQGWMNTEAFF. CDR3 DNA: TGCAGCGTTGAAGATCTGCGACAGGGTTGGATGAACACTGAAGCTTTCTTT.

With regard to this clonotype: This may arise from a read error, as a much more abundant clone is one base away. The chain has TRBV12-3 or TRBV12-4 and TRBJ1-5, with unresolved D. This CDR3 region has 13 residues. With 8 bases removed from V and 4 bases from J, the gap between germline ends came to 12 bases. The CDR3 DNA follows: TGTGCCAGCGGCCCGACGGTAAATCAGCCCCAGCATTTT. It translates to CASGPTVNQPQHF.

The V and J genes are TRBV6-1 and TRBJ1-1; tentative D call: TRBD1 (6 bases). The CDR3 contains 15 residues. Germline-derived CDR1 and CDR2 are MNHNS and SASEGT. Trimming took off 4 bases at V and 2 bases at J, with 14 bases between the two ends. The CDR3 nucleotides read TGTGCCAGCAGTGTTCCAGGGGAAAAAAACACTGAAGCTTTCTTT. It yields the protein CASSVPGEKNTEAFF.

The chain couples TRBV6-1 to TRBJ2-7, with D possibly being TRBD1 (5 bases). The CDR3 length is 11 residues. Germline V gene lookup returns CDR1 MNHNS and CDR2 SASEGT. V was pared by 8 bases and J by 3 bases, with 8 bases between. The CDR3 protein is CASSTDYEQYF. The CDR3 region has the DNA TGTGCCAGCTCGACAGACTACGAGCAGTACTTC.

This clonotype came up many times. The V call is TRBV29-1, the J call TRBJ2-7; 9 bases align to TRBD1. The CDR3 consists of 15 residues. CDR1 SQVTM and CDR2 ANQGSEA come from the germline V gene. J was trimmed by 5 bases and V by 6 bases; bases with no gene match: 14. CDR3 bases: TGCAGCGTGGGCCCTCGGACAGGGGATGTTAACGAGCAGTACTTC. It translates to CSVGPRTGDVNEQYF.

J is TRBJ1-3 and V is TRBV20-1, with a possible D match to TRBD1 (6 bases). The CDR3 is 14 residues long. Germline CDR1 and CDR2: DFQATT and SNEGSKA (reference sequence). V gave up 4 bases and J gave up 1 base, with 11 bases separating them. The CDR3 is CSAIHRVSGNTIYF. Written as DNA, the CDR3 is TGCAGTGCTATTCACAGGGTATCTGGAAACACCATATATTTT.

The V call is TRBV12-3 or TRBV12-4, the J call TRBJ2-1; D unclear. The germline V and J ends were trimmed by 3 bases and 8 bases, with 8 bases remaining between them. This CDR3 is built from 12 residues. The CDR3 is CASSFHGYEQFF. The CDR3, as DNA: TGTGCCAGCAGTTTCCACGGTTATGAGCAGTTCTTC.

In this sample, this clonotype turned up a few times. The gene calls are TRBV3-1 and TRBJ2-4; TRBD1 might be the D (5 bases). CDR3 length: 17 amino acids. Trimming pared 0 bases from V and 1 base from J, leaving 13 bases between. Germline loops: CDR1 LGHDT, CDR2 YNNKEL (reference sequence). The CDR3 DNA reads TGTGCCAGCAGCCAAGAGGCAGGGTTTCGCGCCAAAAACATTCAGTACTTC. Translating it yields CASSQEAGFRAKNIQYF.

This chain uses TRBV29-1 with TRBJ2-7, with D uncertain. CDR3 length: 14 residues. V was clipped by 4 bases and J by 0 bases, with 13 bases between them. CDR1 and CDR2 from the germline V gene are SQVTM and ANQGSEA. This CDR3 is CSVVPVGISYEQYF. The CDR3 DNA reads TGCAGCGTTGTCCCGGTGGGGATCTCCTACGAGCAGTACTTC.

This clonotype was seen many times. This rearrangement joins TRBV28 to TRBJ1-2, with D hard to call. The CDR3 extends over 15 amino acids. V was clipped by 7 bases and J by 6 bases, with 21 bases between them. Germline V gives CDR1 MDHEN, CDR2 SYDVKM. CDR3 loop: CASTPLGLKRHGYTF. In DNA form, the CDR3 reads TGTGCCAGCACTCCACTTGGACTAAAACGGCATGGCTACACCTTC.

This clonotype appeared many times. The chain links TRBV12-3 or TRBV12-4 to TRBJ2-7, with D possibly being TRBD2 (5 bases). The CDR3 covers 12 residues. Trimming removed 6 bases at V and 3 bases at J, with 9 bases between. The CDR3, as DNA: TGTGCCAGCAGCCCGGCGGGCTACGAGCAGTACTTC. Protein sequence: CASSPAGYEQYF.

Regarding this clonotype: It may be a read error: a sequence one base away is much more abundant. The rearrangement links TRBV6-5 to TRBJ1-2; the D gene is possibly TRBD1 (5 bases). The CDR3 extends over 14 amino acids. CDR1 MNHEY and CDR2 SVGAGI come from the germline V gene. The CDR3 region is CASSHSKWGHGYTF. DNA of the CDR3: TGTGCCAGCAGTCACTCGAAATGGGGCCACGGCTACACCTTC.

This clonotype was seen a handful of times. This chain links TRBV20-1 with TRBJ2-7, with unresolved D. CDR1 DFQATT and CDR2 SNEGSKA come from the germline V gene (reference sequence). The CDR3 loop spans 13 amino acids. V lost 5 bases and J 0 bases, leaving 11 bases between the germline ends. The CDR3 reads CSAPLGTSYEQYF. In nucleotides, the CDR3 is TGCAGTGCTCCTCTCGGCACCTCCTACGAGCAGTACTTC.

This clonotype was recorded only once. This chain joins TRBV28 and TRBJ2-5, with 8 bases fitting TRBD1. The CDR3 loop spans 17 amino acids. The ends lost 4 bases at V and 5 bases at J; junction bases unmatched: 15. Looked up from germline, CDR1 is MDHEN and CDR2 is SYDVKM. The CDR3 region has the DNA TGTGCCAGCAGTTCCCTGATCGGGACAGGAACGGGGGAGACCCAGTACTTC. This sequence encodes CASSSLIGTGTGETQYF.

This clonotype has ten or more counts. The chain joins TRBV24-1 to TRBJ1-1, with D unresolved. The CDR3 is made up of 12 amino acids. The V gene's germline CDR1 is KGHDR and CDR2 SFDVKD. Trimming pared 4 bases from V and 8 bases from J, leaving 10 bases between. Here the CDR3 DNA reads TGTGCCACCAGTGACTTGAGAGGAGAAGCTTTCTTT. Protein: CATSDLRGEAFF.